These T cell receptor beta chains were read from a single sample in a study of T cell responses to AZD1222 COVID-19 vaccine. Using immunoSEQ multiplex PCR, the repertoire was profiled, and TCRdb retains in-frame clones only, with some absent. Here the sample spans some 64,000 clones, approximately 83% being singletons. The source material was peripheral blood, sampled on day 0 of AZD1222 vaccination. Receptor source: an adult in good health. Each CDR3 is given with its conserved first and last residue. Fields, in order: V gene, clone size, CDR3 protein. For some rows the clone size is stated as once, few or many, or as a class when expanded; others skip it.

TRBV28 once CASSYQGLSYEQYF
TRBV24-1 . CATSDAGGPGDTQYF
TRBV3-1/TRBV3-2 . CASSQVVSAEDGYTF
TRBV11-3 few CASSLGGVSYNEQFF
TRBV29-1 . CSAHLGYEQYF
TRBV9 . CASSVELAGGQETQYF
TRBV9 . CASSPGGSEAFF
TRBV19 . CASVGRGAIQGEETQYF
TRBV7-2 few CASSLGVGLAGGKGEQFF
TRBV24-1 few CATSAGRAAYEQYF
TRBV9 . CASSPGLAGGNEQFF
TRBV10-3 . CAISEPGSSEGYTF
TRBV11-2 . CASRPRGASTEAFF
TRBV10-1 . CASSESYTGTSGANEQFF
TRBV4-1 once CASSQDRTTGELFF
TRBV4-2 few CASSPDSSNTEAFF
TRBV7-9 . CAIRAGGLYNEQFF
TRBV7-9 . CASSFGHTEAFF
TRBV2 many CASSDFLSYEQYF
TRBV24-1 . CATSDSSDRADEAFF
TRBV7-2 . CASSSTGTSGVTYEQYF
TRBV19 . CASSMDPDHSNQPQHF
TRBV3-1/TRBV3-2 . CASSQMRNEQYF